Here is one T cell receptor (beta chain) with its context. Trimming pared 2 bases from V and 8 bases from J, leaving 12 bases between. CDR1 is SGHAT, CDR2 FQNNGV, per germline. This CDR3 region has 13 residues. This entry is derived from a study of technical replicates of blood from a few donors. Assay: immunoSEQ multiplex PCR; the TCRdb copy retains only in-frame clones and omits some. Counted here are about 84,000 clones, about 97% occurring once; the ten biggest clones make up around 0.18%. Sequencing was performed on T cells isolated from PBMCs. This chain links TRBV11-2 with TRBJ1-1; D perhaps matches TRBD1 (6 bases). The TCR was taken from a human donor in good health. Here the CDR3 reads CASSLSGGREAFF. CDR3 coding DNA: TGTGCCAGCAGCTTATCGGGGGGCCGCGAAGCTTTCTTT.